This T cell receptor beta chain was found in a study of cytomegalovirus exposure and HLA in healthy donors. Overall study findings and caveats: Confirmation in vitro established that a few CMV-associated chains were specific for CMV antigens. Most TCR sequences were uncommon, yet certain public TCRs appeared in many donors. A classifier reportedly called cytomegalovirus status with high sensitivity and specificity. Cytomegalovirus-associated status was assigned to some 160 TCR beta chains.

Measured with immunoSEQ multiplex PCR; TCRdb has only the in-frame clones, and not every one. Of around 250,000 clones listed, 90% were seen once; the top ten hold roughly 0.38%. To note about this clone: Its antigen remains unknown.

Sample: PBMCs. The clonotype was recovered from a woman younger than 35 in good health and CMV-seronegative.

As DNA, the CDR3 is TGTGCCAGCAGCTTGTATCGAGGACTCTCCGGGGCCAACGTCCTGACTTTC. It yields the protein CASSLYRGLSGANVLTF. V and J are TRBV5-5 and TRBJ2-6, with a weak D call TRBD2 (5 bases). Germline values: CDR1 SGHKS, CDR2 YYEKEE (reference sequence). V lost 1 base, J lost 4 bases, and 15 bases lay in between. The length of the CDR3 is 17 residues.